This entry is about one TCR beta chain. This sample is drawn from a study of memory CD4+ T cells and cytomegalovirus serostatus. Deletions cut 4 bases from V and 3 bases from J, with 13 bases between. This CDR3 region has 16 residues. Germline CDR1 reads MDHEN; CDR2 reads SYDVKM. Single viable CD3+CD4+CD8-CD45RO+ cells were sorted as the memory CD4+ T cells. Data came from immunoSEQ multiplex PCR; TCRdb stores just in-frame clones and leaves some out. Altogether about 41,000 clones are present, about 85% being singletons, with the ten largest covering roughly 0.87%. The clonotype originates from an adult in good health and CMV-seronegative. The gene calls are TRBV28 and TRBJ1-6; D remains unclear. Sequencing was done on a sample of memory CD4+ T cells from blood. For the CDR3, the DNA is TGTGCCAGCAGTTCCGGACGGATTATCTATAATTCACCCCTCCACTTT. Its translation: CASSSGRIIYNSPLHF.